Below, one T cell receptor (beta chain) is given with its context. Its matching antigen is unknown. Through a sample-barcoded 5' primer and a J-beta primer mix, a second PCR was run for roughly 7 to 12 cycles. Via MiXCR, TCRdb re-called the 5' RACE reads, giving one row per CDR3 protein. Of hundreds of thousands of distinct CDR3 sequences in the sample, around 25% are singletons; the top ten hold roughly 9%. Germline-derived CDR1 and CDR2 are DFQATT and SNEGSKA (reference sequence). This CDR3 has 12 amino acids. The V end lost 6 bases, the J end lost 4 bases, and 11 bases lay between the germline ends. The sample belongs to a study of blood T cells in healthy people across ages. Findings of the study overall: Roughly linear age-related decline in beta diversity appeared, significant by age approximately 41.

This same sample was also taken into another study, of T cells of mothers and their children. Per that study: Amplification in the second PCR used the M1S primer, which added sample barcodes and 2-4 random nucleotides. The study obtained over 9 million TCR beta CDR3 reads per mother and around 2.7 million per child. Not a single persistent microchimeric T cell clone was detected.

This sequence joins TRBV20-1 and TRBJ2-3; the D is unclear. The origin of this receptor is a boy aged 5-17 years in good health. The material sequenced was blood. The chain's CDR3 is CSAPPLADTQYF. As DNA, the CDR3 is TGCAGTGCCCCACCCTTAGCAGATACGCAGTATTTT.